These 20 T cell receptor beta chains were all obtained from the same sample, sequenced in a study of blood T cells in healthy people across ages. A second roughly 6 to 12 cycle PCR used barcoded and J-beta primers. Using its own MiXCR run on the 5' RACE reads, TCRdb lists one record per CDR3 protein. This table has about 1.5 million distinct CDR3 sequences, 42% appearing once. Sequencing was done on a sample of blood. These TCRs come from a woman aged 18-30 years in good health.

V usage is TRBV10-3 and J usage is TRBJ1-1; D perhaps matches TRBD1 (5 bases). V shed 4 bases and J shed 1 base, with 13 bases lying between them. The CDR3 consists of 15 residues. Germline lookup yields CDR1 ENHRY and CDR2 SYGVKD. In DNA, the CDR3 is TGTGCCATCAGTGGGGGCGTAGTCGCGAACACTGAAGCTTTCTTT. Its translation is CAISGGVVANTEAFF.

This chain connects TRBV27 to TRBJ2-5, with D perhaps matching TRBD1 or TRBD2 (5 bases each). Trimming removed 6 bases from V and 2 bases from J, with 19 bases in between. Germline V gives CDR1 MNHEY, CDR2 SMNVEV (reference sequence). The CDR3 totals 16 residues. In DNA form, the CDR3 reads TGTGCCAGCAGCTCGCTAGGGGACGGATTACAAGAGACCCAGTACTTC. Translating it yields CASSSLGDGLQETQYF.

The chain links TRBV25-1 to TRBJ1-2; TRBD1 might be the D (5 bases). Germline loops: CDR1 MGHDK, CDR2 SYGVNS. This CDR3 is built from 15 residues. Trimming left V 3 bases short and J 6 bases short, with 17 bases between. CDR3 sequence reads: CASSDGALGGNGYTF. In nucleotides, the CDR3 is TGTGCCAGCAGTGATGGGGCTTTGGGGGGGAATGGCTACACCTTC.

V and J are TRBV18 and TRBJ2-7; 12 positions match TRBD2. CDR3 length equals 16 residues. Germline CDR1 reads KGHSH; CDR2 reads LQKENI. J lost 6 bases, V lost 3 bases, and 9 bases had no gene match. The CDR3: CASSPSRTSGKGEQYF. As DNA, the CDR3 is TGTGCCAGCTCACCTTCCCGGACTAGCGGGAAAGGCGAGCAGTACTTC.

The chain combines TRBV20-1 with TRBJ2-7; D assignment may be TRBD1 or TRBD2 (5 bases each). The CDR3 totals 15 residues. Germline assignment: CDR1 DFQATT and CDR2 SNEGSKA (reference sequence). V shed 5 bases and J shed 7 bases, with 24 bases lying between them. DNA for the CDR3: TGCAGTGCTCCCCCGAGACAGCGGAGAGTTAATGAGCAGTACTTC. It specifies CSAPPRQRRVNEQYF.

The V and J genes are TRBV20-1 and TRBJ1-2; possibly TRBD1 for D (5 bases). CDR1 DFQATT and CDR2 SNEGSKA come from the germline V gene (reference sequence). The CDR3 runs to 13 residues. Trimming took off 0 bases at V and 7 bases at J, with 12 bases between the two ends. Here the CDR3 DNA reads TGCAGTGCTAGAGATGGGGCAGGGATTGGCTACACCTTC. This translates into CSARDGAGIGYTF.

The CDR3 DNA reads as TGTGCCAGCAGTTTTACGGTCTTGGAAGCAGATACGCAGTATTTT. Translated: CASSFTVLEADTQYF. The V and J genes are TRBV12-3 or TRBV12-4 and TRBJ2-3, with D uncertain. Trimming removed 3 bases from V and 4 bases from J, with 14 bases in between. This CDR3 is 15 amino acids long.

The chain carries TRBV9 and TRBJ2-3; 7 nucleotides align to TRBD2. In germline, CDR1 is SGDLS, CDR2 YYNGEE. Trimming cost V 4 bases and J 6 bases; bases outside gene matches: 8. This CDR3 has 14 amino acids. DNA of the CDR3: TGTGCCAGCAGCCCAATAGCGGGCAGTGATACGCAGTATTTT. This gives the protein CASSPIAGSDTQYF.

The V gene is TRBV14, the J gene TRBJ1-1; TRBD1 is a possible D gene (6 bases). The CDR3 has 17 residues. The germline V and J ends were trimmed by 4 bases and 1 base, with 19 bases remaining between them. The V gene's germline CDR1 is SGHDN and CDR2 FVKESK. The DNA for the CDR3 is TGTGCCAGCAGCCTATATCTAGGACAGACGCAGAACACTGAAGCTTTCTTT. Translated: CASSLYLGQTQNTEAFF.

V is TRBV7-2 and J is TRBJ2-1; 12 bases align to TRBD2. The DNA end lines up better with TRBJ2-7; the J call may be wrong. This CDR3 contains 14 residues. Germline V gives CDR1 SGHTA, CDR2 FQGNSA. CDR3 sequence (DNA): TGTGCCAGTAAAGGACTAGCGGGACCCAATGAGCAGTACTTC. Translating it yields CASKGLAGPNEQYF.

This clonotype was found a few times. The chain joins TRBV4-1 to TRBJ1-1; 9 bases fit TRBD1. Germline assignment: CDR1 MGHRA and CDR2 YSYEKL. V lost 3 bases to trimming and J lost 10 bases; unmatched junction nucleotides: 12. The CDR3 runs 15 residues. CDR3 residues: CASSQPGQGGRSAFF. For the CDR3, the DNA is TGCGCCAGCAGCCAGCCGGGACAGGGAGGACGATCAGCTTTCTTT.

This clonotype was picked up a small number of times. The DNA of the CDR3 is TGTGCCAGCATGGTTTGGACACCCCAAGAGACCCAGTACTTC. Translated, it gives CASMVWTPQETQYF. The J gene is TRBJ2-5, the V gene TRBV2; D is perhaps TRBD1 (5 bases). The V end was cut by 7 bases, the J end by 1 base, with 13 bases between. CDR1 and CDR2 from the germline V gene are SNHLY and FYNNEI. The CDR3 consists of 14 residues.

This clonotype was detected only a few times. This sequence joins TRBV5-1 and TRBJ2-3, with 9 nucleotides matching TRBD2. CDR3 length equals 15 residues. Germline loops: CDR1 SGHRS, CDR2 YFSETQ. Losses at the gene ends were 4 bases for V and 2 bases for J; bases not matched to a gene: 5. DNA for the CDR3: TGCGCCAGCAGCCCTAGCGGGGAAGCCACAGATACGCAGTATTTT. As protein: CASSPSGEATDTQYF.

V is TRBV18 and J is TRBJ1-2; D is unresolved. Germline V lookup: CDR1 KGHSH, CDR2 LQKENI. Deletions cut 0 bases from V and 0 bases from J, with 11 bases between. The CDR3 length is 16 residues. CDR3: CASSPPDRSPNYGYTF. DNA of the CDR3: TGTGCCAGCTCACCACCGGATAGGAGCCCTAACTATGGCTACACCTTC.

The rearrangement joins TRBV7-2 to TRBJ2-1; 7 bases match TRBD2. Germline CDR1 reads SGHTA; CDR2 reads FQGNSA. The CDR3 is made up of 14 amino acids. Germline trimming cut 5 bases from V and 4 bases from J; bases unmatched to any gene: 5. The DNA of the CDR3 is TGTACCAGCAGCCCCATGGGGGGGTACAATGAGCAGTTCTTC. Its translation is CTSSPMGGYNEQFF. The whole variable domain, filled in from reference TRBV7-2 and TRBJ2-1, reads GAGVSQSPSNKVTEKGKDVELRCDPISGHTALYWYRQSLGQGLEFLIYFQGNSAPDKSGLPSDRFSAERTGGSVSTLTIQRTQQEDSAVYLCTSSPMGGYNEQFFGPGTRLTVL.

This clonotype was observed a handful of times. This chain connects TRBV20-1 to TRBJ2-7, with a tentative D call TRBD1 (5 bases). CDR1 and CDR2 (germline): DFQATT, SNEGSKA (reference sequence). This CDR3 has 13 amino acids. V was trimmed by 8 bases and J by 0 bases, leaving 14 bases between them. This CDR3 reads CSLLTGPSYEQYF. CDR3 nucleotide sequence: TGCAGTTTGCTCACAGGACCCTCCTACGAGCAGTACTTC.

Notes on this clonotype: A much larger clone lies a single base off, so this may be a read error. The chain couples TRBV2 to TRBJ2-2; D could derive from TRBD1 or TRBD2 (5 bases each). V lost 5 bases and J lost 4, with 20 bases in between. The CDR3 covers 17 residues. The germline CDR1 and CDR2 sequences are SNHLY and FYNNEI. CDR3 region: CASSPGRGPPGTGELFF. The CDR3 DNA follows: TGTGCCAGCAGTCCAGGACGGGGCCCCCCGGGCACCGGGGAGCTGTTTTTT.

This clonotype was counted between two and nine times. The chain carries TRBV7-2 and TRBJ2-1; the D gene is possibly TRBD2 (6 bases). From germline, CDR1 is SGHTA and CDR2 FQGNSA. The length of the CDR3 is 16 residues. V gave up 2 bases and J gave up 7 bases, with 18 bases separating them. This chain's CDR3 is CASSLQGLSMRNEQFF. The CDR3 coding sequence is TGTGCCAGCAGCTTACAAGGACTATCAATGAGGAATGAGCAGTTCTTC.

The chain recombines TRBV29-1 with TRBJ2-4; 8 bases map to TRBD2. The J call may be incorrect, as the DNA end agrees better with TRBJ2-7. The CDR3 loop spans 12 amino acids. Germline CDR1 SQVTM, CDR2 ANQGSEA. The CDR3 DNA reads TGCAGCGTAGGACTAGCCCTCTCCGAGCAGTACTTC. Amino acids: CSVGLALSEQYF.

This clonotype was seen ten or more times. J is TRBJ2-1 and V is TRBV12-3 or TRBV12-4; TRBD2 agrees at 11 bases. Gene TRBJ2-7 matches the end of the DNA better, so the J call may be wrong. CDR3 length: 15 amino acids. In DNA, the CDR3 is TGTGCCAGCAGTCCGACTAGCGGGGCCTACAATGAGCAGTACTTC. Translating gives CASSPTSGAYNEQYF.